The next 2 T cell receptor beta chains were all read from a single sample in a study of blood T cell repertoires in COVID-19. Profiled with immunoSEQ multiplex PCR; TCRdb holds only in-frame clones, not every one. This sample has around 26,000 clones, with roughly 89% found just once. Sequenced material: peripheral blood. The receptors come from a human donor with active COVID-19. The donor label of this sample is uncertain.

The V gene is TRBV14, the J gene TRBJ1-5, with D unresolved. The CDR3 totals 19 residues. Germline V gene data show CDR1 as SGHDN and CDR2 as FVKESK. Trimming took off 4 bases at V and 5 bases at J, with 27 bases between the two ends. The CDR3 is CASSPAGSIGPNVHQPQHF. As DNA, the CDR3 is TGTGCCAGCAGCCCAGCGGGGTCCATCGGACCTAACGTCCATCAGCCCCAGCATTTT.

V is TRBV25-1 and J is TRBJ2-7; possible D gene TRBD1, 6 bases. The CDR3 runs 13 residues. Trimming removed 4 bases from V and 3 bases from J, with 10 bases in between. The germline gives CDR1 MGHDK, CDR2 SYGVNS. CDR3: CASSARGFYEQYF. Here the CDR3 DNA reads TGTGCCAGCAGTGCCAGGGGTTTCTACGAGCAGTACTTC.